The source of this T cell receptor beta chain is a study of CD4+ T cells in melanoma. Overall study results and limits: Diverse differentiation states were reported for melanoma neoantigen-specific CD4+ T cells.

The assay was immunoSEQ multiplex PCR, and TCRdb's table has in-frame clones only and misses some. The table has approximately 110,000 clones, around 92% seen once. With respect to this clone: Its specificity is not known.

The CDR3 totals 13 residues. Germline values: CDR1 SQVTM, CDR2 ANQGSEA. Trimming shortened V by 6 bases and J by 3 bases, and 12 bases separated the two germline ends. The chain recombines TRBV29-1 with TRBJ2-1, with a tentative D call TRBD2 (6 bases). Sample: peripheral blood. This receptor was taken from a human donor with melanoma. In DNA form, the CDR3 reads TGCAGCGTCCCGGGAGTGAACTACAATGAGCAGTTCTTC. Amino acid sequence: CSVPGVNYNEQFF.